This entry concerns a single T cell receptor (beta chain). The antigen it binds to is not known. This entry comes from a study of T cells expressing NK-cell markers (dated by TCRdb to 2018 to 2021). Describing the broader study: Three sorted T-cell subsets (CD3+CD56+NKG2C+, CD3+CD56+NKG2C- and CD3+CD56-NKG2C+) from several donors had their TCR beta-chain repertoires profiled. Seven of the eight sequenced donors were HCMV-seropositive and one was HCMV-seronegative. All eight donors whose samples were sequenced were randomly selected healthy volunteers, three of them men and five women. The libraries were sequenced on Illumina HiSeq 2000/2500, MiSeq or NextSeq, producing 2 x 150 bp reads.

From the cysteine up to the phenylalanine, the CDR3 has a length of 20 residues. DNA is not recorded here. The germline V gene (reference sequence) yields WNHNN for CDR1 and SYGVQD for CDR2. HCMV serostatus was determined by detecting HCMV-specific IgG in serum with a commercial ELISA kit. Ficoll density gradient centrifugation was used to isolate peripheral blood mononuclear cells from blood. Overall study results and their limits: Those dominant clonotypes were again the most abundant among CD3+CD56-NKG2C+ cells in a few donors, at roughly 25-60.1%. In over 5 donors, the dominant CD3+CD56+NKG2C+ clonotypes were among the top 10 CD8+ clonotypes and accounted for about 1.0-7.0% of CD8+ T cells. Whether the expanded NKG2C-expressing T cell clones were specific for HCMV antigens remained unclear.

Sequencer: Illumina HiSeq 2000. TCR beta cDNA libraries were prepared using 5'RACE template switching, which introduced a universal primer site and unique molecular identifiers. Priming for cDNA synthesis came from the TCR beta constant segment, and two successive PCR amplification steps followed. On the authors' methods: MIGEC handled demultiplexing of the reads and grouping by UMI, while MiTCR was used to assemble and quantify clonotypes. To exclude erroneous sequences, any TCR cDNA sequence not supported by at least two reads was discarded. Downstream repertoire analysis used the tcR package, and clonotypes were matched across fractions by CDR3 nucleotide sequence plus V segment. Antigen specificity was annotated against VDJdb with VDJmatch, allowing one amino acid substitution in CDR3. Each entry corresponds to one CDR3 protein sequence from reads that TCRdb reprocessed, and DNA is not given. These V and J calls originate from TCRdb's pipeline instead of the authors' own analysis. The sample table holds 440,000 or so distinct CDR3 sequences. About 7.3% of the sample rests with the top ten.

Recombination connected TRBV10-1 to TRBJ2-1. The source material was blood T cells: a sorted CD56 or NKG2C T cell subset, CD4+ or CD8+ T cells, or bulk PBMC T cells (not recorded which). The sequence derives from a woman aged 18 to 75 in good health. CDR3 reads: CASSEPGVVRSAYSYNEQFF.